This entry features one T cell receptor (beta chain) sequence. This sample also contains other DNA sequences that code for the same CDR3. This sample was taken from a study of shared clonotypes between healthy human individuals. CD45RO negativity and positive selection for CCR7 defined naive CD8 cells, a population that excluded terminally differentiated effector memory CD45RA+ cells. Produced via immunoSEQ multiplex PCR; TCRdb's table is partial and in-frame only. Here the sample spans some 2,000,000 clones, approximately 95% being singletons. Germline CDR1 reads MNHEY; CDR2 reads SMNVEV (reference sequence). The CDR3 runs to 12 residues. Trimming took 6 bases from V and 5 from J, leaving 8 bases between them.

The specimen sequenced was naive CD8+ T cells sorted from blood. The sequence was obtained from a man between 18 and 29 years old in good health. This chain uses TRBV27 with TRBJ2-1; no clear D. The CDR3: CASSPTDNEQFF. The CDR3 DNA sequence: TGTGCCAGCAGCCCTACAGACAATGAGCAGTTCTTC.